This T cell receptor beta chain comes out of a study of regulatory T cells in long-lasting Graves disease. Overall study results and limits: Limited samples may have lowered accuracy.

This CDR3 is built from 13 residues. Trimming shortened V by 0 bases and J by 7 bases, and 4 bases separated the two germline ends. The germline V gene encodes CDR1 SGHAT and CDR2 FQNNGV. This clonotype was detected many times. Its target is not known. The authors built TCR beta libraries using iRepertoire HTBI primers and Arm-PCR of CDR3 regions. MiXCR, run by TCRdb on the multiplex PCR reads, gives a single entry per CDR3 protein. The table shows more than 300,000 distinct CDR3 sequences, with approximately 10% occurring only once. Time point here: newly diagnosed GD, antithyroid drugs for less than 3 months. Isolated PBMC RNA provided the starting material for the TCR library. Into tubes containing EDTA, 8 to 9.5 milliliters of peripheral blood were drawn. The same specimen was also included in a second study, on T cells in Graves' hyperthyroidism and ophthalmopathy. From that study: The model anticipated ophthalmopathy a median around 6 months pre-onset.

This TCR came from a woman aged 18-29 years with Graves disease. V usage is TRBV11-2 and J usage is TRBJ1-6; D unclear. This sample comprised peripheral blood mononuclear cells (PBMCs), obtained at new diagnosis, from a patient treated with antithyroid drugs. The CDR3 bases are TGTGCCAGCAGCTTAGATCGGAATTCACCCCTCCACTTT. Amino acid sequence: CASSLDRNSPLHF.